The T cell receptor beta chain described here comes from a study of CD8 T cells in ankylosing spondylitis. Findings and limits, study-wide: Disease-associated clones were reportedly significantly overrepresented in matched ankylosing spondylitis synovial fluid.

MiXCR, applied by TCRdb to the 5' RACE reads, yields one record per CDR3 protein. The sample has roughly 280,000 distinct CDR3 sequences; 15% to 20% are singletons. Per the germline V gene, CDR1 is LGHDT and CDR2 is YNNKEL (reference sequence). V was shortened by 10 bases and J by 9 bases, with 16 bases between the two germline ends. This CDR3 spans 12 amino acids. Concerning this clonotype: The antigen is not known.

The chain combines TRBV3-1 with TRBJ2-1; perhaps D is TRBD1 or TRBD2 (6 bases each). The clonotype was recovered from a male donor with ankylosing spondylitis or in good health (not recorded which). The material sequenced was blood, either unsorted or a sorted T cell fraction (not recorded which). Written as DNA, the CDR3 is TGTGCCACGGGAGACCAGGGGACTGAGCAGTTCTTC. Translated: CATGDQGTEQFF.